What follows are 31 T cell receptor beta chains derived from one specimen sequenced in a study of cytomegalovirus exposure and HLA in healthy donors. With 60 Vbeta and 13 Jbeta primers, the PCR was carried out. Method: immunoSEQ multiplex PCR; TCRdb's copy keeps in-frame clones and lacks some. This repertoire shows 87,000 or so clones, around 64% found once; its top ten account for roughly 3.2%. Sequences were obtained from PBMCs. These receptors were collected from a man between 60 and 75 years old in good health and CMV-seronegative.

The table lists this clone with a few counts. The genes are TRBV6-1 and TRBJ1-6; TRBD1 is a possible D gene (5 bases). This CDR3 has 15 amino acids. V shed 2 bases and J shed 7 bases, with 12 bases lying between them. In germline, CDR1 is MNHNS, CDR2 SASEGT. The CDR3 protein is CASSEPGRENSPLHF. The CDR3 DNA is TGTGCCAGCAGTGAACCGGGACGGGAGAATTCACCCCTCCACTTT.

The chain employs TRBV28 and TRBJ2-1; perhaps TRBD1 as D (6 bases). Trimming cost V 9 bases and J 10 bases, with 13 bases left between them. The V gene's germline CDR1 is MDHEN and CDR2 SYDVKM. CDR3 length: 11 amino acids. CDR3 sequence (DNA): TGTGCCAGTACAACAGGGTTCGAGCAGTTCTTC. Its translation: CASTTGFEQFF. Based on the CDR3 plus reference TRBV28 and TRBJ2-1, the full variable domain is DVKVTQSSRYLVKRTGEKVFLECVQDMDHENMFWYRQDPGLGLRLIYFSYDVKMKEKGDIPEGYSVSREKKERFSLILESASTNQTSMYLCASTTGFEQFFGPGTRLTVL.

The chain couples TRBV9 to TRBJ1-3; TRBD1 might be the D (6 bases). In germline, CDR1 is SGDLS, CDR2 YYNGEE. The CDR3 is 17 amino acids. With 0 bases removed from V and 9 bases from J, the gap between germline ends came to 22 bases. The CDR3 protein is CASSVGSLGTTGGTIYF. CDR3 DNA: TGTGCCAGCAGCGTAGGTTCCTTGGGGACAACCGGAGGCACCATATATTTT. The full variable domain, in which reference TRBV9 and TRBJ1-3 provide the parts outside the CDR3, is DSGVTQTPKHLITATGQRVTLRCSPRSGDLSVYWYQQSLDQGLQFLIQYYNGEERAKGNILERFSAQQFPDLHSELNLSSLELGDSALYFCASSVGSLGTTGGTIYFGEGSWLTVV.

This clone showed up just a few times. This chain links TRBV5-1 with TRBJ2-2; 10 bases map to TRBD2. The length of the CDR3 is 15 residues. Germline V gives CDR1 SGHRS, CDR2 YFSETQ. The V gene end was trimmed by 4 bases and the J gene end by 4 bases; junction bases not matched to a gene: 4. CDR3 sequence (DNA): TGCGCCAGCAGCCAACAGCGGGGGGGCACCGGGGAGCTGTTTTTT. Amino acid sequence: CASSQQRGGTGELFF.

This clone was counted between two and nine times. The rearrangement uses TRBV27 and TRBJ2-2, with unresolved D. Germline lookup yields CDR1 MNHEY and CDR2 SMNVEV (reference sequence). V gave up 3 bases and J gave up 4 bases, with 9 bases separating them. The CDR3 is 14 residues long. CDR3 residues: CASSFTGPTGELFF. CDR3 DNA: TGTGCCAGCAGTTTTACGGGTCCCACCGGGGAGCTGTTTTTT.

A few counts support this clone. The chain's CDR3 is CASSGGSHQPQHF. CDR3 nucleotides: TGTGCCAGTAGTGGGGGGAGCCATCAGCCCCAGCATTTT. J is TRBJ1-5 and V is TRBV19, with a tentative D call TRBD1 (5 bases). Trimming left V 5 bases short and J 5 bases short, with 10 bases between. This CDR3 spans 13 amino acids. Per the germline V gene, CDR1 is LNHDA and CDR2 is SQIVND (reference sequence).

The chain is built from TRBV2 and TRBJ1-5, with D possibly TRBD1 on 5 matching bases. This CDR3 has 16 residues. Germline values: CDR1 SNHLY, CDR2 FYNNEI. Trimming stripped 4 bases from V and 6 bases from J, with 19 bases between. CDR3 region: CASSGGGVGGSQPQHF. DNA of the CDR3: TGTGCCAGCAGTGGGGGGGGTGTTGGTGGGAGTCAGCCCCAGCATTTT.

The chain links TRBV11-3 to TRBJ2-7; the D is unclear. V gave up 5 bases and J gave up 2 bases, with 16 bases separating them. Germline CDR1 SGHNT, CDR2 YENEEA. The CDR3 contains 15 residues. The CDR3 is CASSPDFGGTYEQYF. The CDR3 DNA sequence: TGTGCCAGCAGCCCAGATTTTGGCGGAACCTACGAGCAGTACTTC.

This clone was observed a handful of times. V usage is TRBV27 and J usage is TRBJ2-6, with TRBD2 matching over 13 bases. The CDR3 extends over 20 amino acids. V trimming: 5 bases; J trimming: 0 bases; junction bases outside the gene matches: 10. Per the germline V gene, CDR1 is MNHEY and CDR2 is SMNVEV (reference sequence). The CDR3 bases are TGTGCCAGCAGTCCCGCCTACGGACTAGCGGGGGCCTCTGGGGCCAACGTCCTGACTTTC. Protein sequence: CASSPAYGLAGASGANVLTF.

The CDR3 bases are TGTGCCAGCTCACCCCTACTAGCGGGAGGGCCGGGCAAAAACATTCAGTACTTC. This encodes CASSPLLAGGPGKNIQYF. The gene calls are TRBV18 and TRBJ2-4, with 13 bases that match TRBD2. Germline trimming cut 3 bases from V and 3 bases from J; bases unmatched to any gene: 8. The germline V gene encodes CDR1 KGHSH and CDR2 LQKENI. The CDR3 length is 18 residues.

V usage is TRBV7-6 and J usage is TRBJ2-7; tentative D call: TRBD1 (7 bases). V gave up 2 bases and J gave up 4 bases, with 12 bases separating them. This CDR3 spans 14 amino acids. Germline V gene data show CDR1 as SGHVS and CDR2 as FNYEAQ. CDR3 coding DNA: TGTGCCAGCAGCTTATGGGGGGACAGATACGAGCAGTACTTC. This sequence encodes CASSLWGDRYEQYF.

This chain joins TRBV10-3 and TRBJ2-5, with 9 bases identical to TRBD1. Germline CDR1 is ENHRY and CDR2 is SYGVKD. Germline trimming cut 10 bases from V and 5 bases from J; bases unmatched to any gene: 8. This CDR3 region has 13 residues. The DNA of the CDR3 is TGTGCCACCAAGCGGGACAGGGCTGAGACCCAGTACTTC. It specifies CATKRDRAETQYF.

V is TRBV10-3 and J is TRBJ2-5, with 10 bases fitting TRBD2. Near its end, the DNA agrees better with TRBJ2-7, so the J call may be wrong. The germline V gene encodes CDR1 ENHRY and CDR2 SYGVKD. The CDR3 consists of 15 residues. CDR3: CAISGLAGEWYEQYF. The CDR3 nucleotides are TGTGCCATCAGTGGCCTAGCGGGAGAATGGTACGAGCAGTACTTC.

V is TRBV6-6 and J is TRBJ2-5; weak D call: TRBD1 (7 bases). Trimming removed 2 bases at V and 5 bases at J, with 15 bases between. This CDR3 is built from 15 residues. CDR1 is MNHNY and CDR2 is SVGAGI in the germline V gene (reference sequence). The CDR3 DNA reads TGTGCCAGCAGTTACAGGTCAGGGGGGTGGGAGACCCAGTACTTC. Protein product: CASSYRSGGWETQYF.

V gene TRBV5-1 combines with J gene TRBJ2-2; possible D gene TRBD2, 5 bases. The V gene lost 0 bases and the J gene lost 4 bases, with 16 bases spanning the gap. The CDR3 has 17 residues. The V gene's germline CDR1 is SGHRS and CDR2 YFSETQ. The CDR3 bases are TGCGCCAGCAGCTTGGGAGTGCCCGGGCGGGCCACCGGGGAGCTGTTTTTT. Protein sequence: CASSLGVPGRATGELFF.

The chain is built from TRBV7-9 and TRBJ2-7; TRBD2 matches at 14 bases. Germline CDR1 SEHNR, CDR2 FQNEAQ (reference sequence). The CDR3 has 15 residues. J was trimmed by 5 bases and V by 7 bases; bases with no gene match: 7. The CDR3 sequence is CASKRLAGGSHEQYF. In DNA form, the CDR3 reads TGTGCCAGCAAACGACTAGCGGGAGGGAGCCACGAGCAGTACTTC.

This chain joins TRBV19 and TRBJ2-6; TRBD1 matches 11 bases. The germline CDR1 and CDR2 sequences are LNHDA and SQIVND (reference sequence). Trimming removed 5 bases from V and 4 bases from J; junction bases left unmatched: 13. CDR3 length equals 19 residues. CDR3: CASSGGTGGILDGANVLTF. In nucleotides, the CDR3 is TGTGCCAGTAGTGGAGGGACAGGGGGGATACTTGACGGGGCCAACGTCCTGACTTTC.

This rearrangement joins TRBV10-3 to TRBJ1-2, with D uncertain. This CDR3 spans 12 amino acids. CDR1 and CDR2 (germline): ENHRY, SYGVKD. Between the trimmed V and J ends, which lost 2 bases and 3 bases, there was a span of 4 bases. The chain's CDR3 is CAISEEDYGYTF. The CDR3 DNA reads TGTGCCATCAGTGAGGAGGACTATGGCTACACCTTC.

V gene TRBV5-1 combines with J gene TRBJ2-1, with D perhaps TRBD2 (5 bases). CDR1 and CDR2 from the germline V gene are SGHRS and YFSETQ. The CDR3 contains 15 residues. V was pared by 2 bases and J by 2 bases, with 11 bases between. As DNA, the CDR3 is TGCGCCAGCAGCTTAGGAGGTAGCACCTACAATGAGCAGTTCTTC. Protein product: CASSLGGSTYNEQFF.

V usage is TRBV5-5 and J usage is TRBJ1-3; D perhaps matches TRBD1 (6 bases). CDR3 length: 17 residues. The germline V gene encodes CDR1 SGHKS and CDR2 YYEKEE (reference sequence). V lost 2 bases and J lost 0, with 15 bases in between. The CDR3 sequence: CASSFSTGPSSGNTIYF. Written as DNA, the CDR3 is TGTGCCAGCAGCTTTTCGACAGGACCGAGCTCTGGAAACACCATATATTTT.

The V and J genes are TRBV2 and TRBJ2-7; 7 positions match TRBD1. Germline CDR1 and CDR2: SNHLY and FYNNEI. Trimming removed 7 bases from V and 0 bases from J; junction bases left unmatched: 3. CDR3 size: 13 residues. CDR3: CASTGDSSYEQYF. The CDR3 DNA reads TGTGCCAGCACCGGGGACAGCTCCTACGAGCAGTACTTC.

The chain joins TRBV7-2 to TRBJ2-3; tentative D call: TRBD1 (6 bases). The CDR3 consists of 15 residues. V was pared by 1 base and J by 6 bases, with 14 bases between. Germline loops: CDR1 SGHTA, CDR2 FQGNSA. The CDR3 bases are TGTGCCAGCAGCTTAGTGGGGCAGGGGTTGGATACGCAGTATTTT. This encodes CASSLVGQGLDTQYF.

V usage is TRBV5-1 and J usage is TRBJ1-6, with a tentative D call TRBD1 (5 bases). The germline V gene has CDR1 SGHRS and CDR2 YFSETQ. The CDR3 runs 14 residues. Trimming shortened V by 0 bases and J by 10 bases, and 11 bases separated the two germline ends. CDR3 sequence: CASSLGGTGSPLHF. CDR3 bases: TGCGCCAGCAGCTTGGGGGGGACTGGCTCACCCCTCCACTTT.

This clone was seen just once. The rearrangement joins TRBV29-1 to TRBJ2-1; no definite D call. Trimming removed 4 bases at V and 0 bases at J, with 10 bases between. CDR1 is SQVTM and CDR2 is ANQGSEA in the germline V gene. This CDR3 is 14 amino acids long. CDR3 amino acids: CSVVTWSSYNEQFF. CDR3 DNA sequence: TGCAGCGTTGTAACCTGGAGCTCCTACAATGAGCAGTTCTTC.

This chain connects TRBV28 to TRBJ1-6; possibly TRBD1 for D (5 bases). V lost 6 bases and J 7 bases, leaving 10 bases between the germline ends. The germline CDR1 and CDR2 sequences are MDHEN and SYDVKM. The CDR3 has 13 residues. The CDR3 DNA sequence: TGTGCCAGCAGCCTGGACACAAATTCACCCCTCCACTTT. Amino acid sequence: CASSLDTNSPLHF.

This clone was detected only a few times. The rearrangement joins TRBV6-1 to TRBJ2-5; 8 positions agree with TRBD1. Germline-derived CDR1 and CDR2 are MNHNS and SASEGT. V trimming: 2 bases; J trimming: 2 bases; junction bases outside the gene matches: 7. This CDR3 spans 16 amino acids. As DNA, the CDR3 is TGTGCCAGCAGTGAATCCGGATGGACAGGGCAAGAGACCCAGTACTTC. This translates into CASSESGWTGQETQYF.

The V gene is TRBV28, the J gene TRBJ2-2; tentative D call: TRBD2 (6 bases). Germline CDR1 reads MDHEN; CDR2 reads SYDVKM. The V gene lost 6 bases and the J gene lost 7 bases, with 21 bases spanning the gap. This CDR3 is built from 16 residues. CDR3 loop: CASSLVGSDRVGELFF. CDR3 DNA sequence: TGTGCCAGCAGCCTGGTCGGGAGCGATCGAGTCGGGGAGCTGTTTTTT.

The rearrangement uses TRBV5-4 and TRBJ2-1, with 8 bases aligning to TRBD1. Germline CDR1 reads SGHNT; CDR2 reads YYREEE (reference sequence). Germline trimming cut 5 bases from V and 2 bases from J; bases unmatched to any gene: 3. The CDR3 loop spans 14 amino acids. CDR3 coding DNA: TGTGCCAGCAGAGGACAGGGTCCCTACAATGAGCAGTTCTTC. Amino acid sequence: CASRGQGPYNEQFF.

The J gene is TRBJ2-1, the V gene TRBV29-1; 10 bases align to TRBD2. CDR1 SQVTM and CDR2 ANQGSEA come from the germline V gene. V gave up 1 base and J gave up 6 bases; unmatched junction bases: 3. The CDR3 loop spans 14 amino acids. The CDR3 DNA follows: TGCAGCGTTGAAGGTCTAGCGGGAGCCAATGAGCAGTTCTTC. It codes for CSVEGLAGANEQFF.

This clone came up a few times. This CDR3 is CASSLVGQGGTEAFF. CDR3 DNA sequence: TGCGCCAGCAGCTTGGTGGGACAGGGAGGCACTGAAGCTTTCTTT. The chain is built from TRBV5-1 and TRBJ1-1; 9 bases map to TRBD1. The germline V gene encodes CDR1 SGHRS and CDR2 YFSETQ. CDR3 length equals 15 residues. Trimming at V came to 0 bases and at J to 4 bases, leaving 4 bases not matched to a gene.

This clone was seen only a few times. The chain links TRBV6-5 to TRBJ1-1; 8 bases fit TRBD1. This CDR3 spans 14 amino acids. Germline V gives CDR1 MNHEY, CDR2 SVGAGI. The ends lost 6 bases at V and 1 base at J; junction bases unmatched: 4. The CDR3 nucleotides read TGTGCCAGCAGCTCGGACAGGGCGAACACTGAAGCTTTCTTT. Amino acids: CASSSDRANTEAFF.